The 21 T cell receptor beta chains listed next were all sequenced from one sample in a study of blood T cells in healthy people across ages (dated by TCRdb to between 2015 and 2016). The method was 5' RACE. Data came from an Illumina HiSeq 2500. A second PCR of 7 to 11 cycles was performed with a sample-barcoded 5' primer and a J-beta primer mix. The public reads were run again by TCRdb, first through fastp at Q25 and then through MiXCR, and only productive beta chains were kept. Each CDR3 protein gets just one entry, which takes the most common genes and DNA from the rows behind it. This sample gives about 830,000 distinct CDR3 sequences in total; roughly 60% of them show up just once. The ten largest clones capture around a quarter of the sample. The material sequenced was blood. The receptors come from a young man in good health.

Many counts were recorded for this clonotype. V is TRBV6-5 and J is TRBJ2-7; D gene unclear. Trimming pared 6 bases from V and 5 bases from J, leaving 20 bases between. Germline V CDR1 and CDR2: MNHEY, SVGAGI. The CDR3 spans 15 residues. The chain's CDR3 is CASRILTEGFHEQYF. CDR3 nucleotide sequence: TGTGCCAGCAGGATACTAACCGAAGGTTTCCACGAGCAGTACTTC.

The chain couples TRBV6-6 to TRBJ1-6, with 7 bases matching TRBD1. Germline CDR1 is MNHNY and CDR2 is SVGAGI (reference sequence). V gave up 7 bases and J gave up 5 bases; unmatched junction bases: 8. CDR3 length: 15 residues. The CDR3, as DNA: TGTGCCAGCATGATCGGGGACAGAGATAATTCACCCCTCCACTTT. Amino acids: CASMIGDRDNSPLHF.

This chain joins TRBV25-1 and TRBJ1-4; 7 nucleotides align to TRBD1. V lost 10 bases, J lost 7 bases, and 6 bases stayed unmatched. The germline CDR1 and CDR2 sequences are MGHDK and SYGVNS. This CDR3 spans 12 amino acids. The CDR3 region has the DNA TGTGCCACGACAGGGAGCAGTGAAAAACTGTTTTTT. Amino acid sequence: CATTGSSEKLFF.

The table lists this clonotype with a few counts. The gene calls are TRBV7-6 and TRBJ2-1, with TRBD2 identical over 8 bases. The germline CDR1 and CDR2 sequences are SGHVS and FNYEAQ. The CDR3 sequence is 14 residues long. V was pared by 6 bases and J by 8 bases, with 9 bases of the junction left unmatched. The CDR3 DNA follows: TGTGCCAGCAGTTCCACGGGGGGGCCGGATGAGCAGTTCTTC. Residues: CASSSTGGPDEQFF.

This clonotype has a handful of counts. The chain employs TRBV29-1 and TRBJ1-6; 7 bases agree with TRBD1. After removal of 8 bases from V and 9 bases from J, the junction contained 13 bases not matched to a gene. CDR1 is SQVTM and CDR2 is ANQGSEA in the germline V gene. This CDR3 region has 14 residues. The CDR3 DNA reads as TGCAGCCTACGAAGGGCGACAGGGCGTTCACCCCTCCACTTT. Translation: CSLRRATGRSPLHF.

This clonotype has just one count. This chain uses TRBV7-2 with TRBJ2-1; D is undetermined. This CDR3 spans 12 amino acids. CDR1 is SGHTA and CDR2 is FQGNSA in the germline V gene. Trimming left V 4 bases short and J 7 bases short, with 8 bases between. CDR3 DNA: TGTGCCAGCAGCTGGTGGTTGAATGAGCAGTTCTTC. Protein sequence: CASSWWLNEQFF.

V gene TRBV27 combines with J gene TRBJ2-7; 9 bases map to TRBD1. Germline V CDR1 and CDR2: MNHEY, SMNVEV (reference sequence). V shed 8 bases and J 1 base; nucleotides not matched to a gene: 12. There are 16 residues in the CDR3. The CDR3 sequence: CASLPRWGQGSYEQYF. CDR3 in DNA: TGTGCCAGCCTTCCCCGCTGGGGACAGGGTTCCTACGAGCAGTACTTC.

This clonotype showed up just a few times. This rearrangement joins TRBV29-1 to TRBJ1-1, with 8 bases that match TRBD1. The CDR3 spans 13 residues. Germline V gene data show CDR1 as SQVTM and CDR2 as ANQGSEA. V lost 7 bases, J lost 1 base, and 5 bases stayed unmatched. CDR3 nucleotides: TGCAGCGCCCAAACAGGGGGGAACACTGAAGCTTTCTTT. This sequence encodes CSAQTGGNTEAFF.

This clonotype has just a few counts. Here the CDR3 DNA reads TGTGCCAGCAGCCGCCCAGGGGCGGATATCACTGAAGCTTTCTTT. Translating gives CASSRPGADITEAFF. The rearrangement joins TRBV3-1 to TRBJ1-1; the D gene is possibly TRBD1 (6 bases). Germline V gives CDR1 LGHDT, CDR2 YNNKEL (reference sequence). The CDR3 runs 15 residues. V lost 4 bases, J lost 4 bases, and 16 bases lay in between. Looking up the rest from reference TRBV3-1 and TRBJ1-1 gives the full variable domain: DTAVSQTPKYLVTQMGNDKSIKCEQNLGHDTMYWYKQDSKKFLKIMFSYNNKELIINETVPNRFSPKSPDKAHLNLHINSLELGDSAVYFCASSRPGADITEAFFGQGTRLTVV.

This chain links TRBV4-2 with TRBJ2-3; 15 bases fit TRBD2. The CDR3 totals 18 residues. Trimming took 0 bases from V and 5 from J; bases not matched to a gene: 6. Per germline, CDR1 LGHNA and CDR2 YNFKEQ. For the CDR3, the DNA is TGTGCCAGCAGCCAAGATCGGACTAGCGGGGGGGCCTTAGATACGCAGTATTTT. The encoded protein is CASSQDRTSGGALDTQYF.

This clonotype was counted ten times or more. The chain employs TRBV9 and TRBJ2-1; D is unclear. Germline values: CDR1 SGDLS, CDR2 YYNGEE. The V and J ends lost 3 bases and 0 bases respectively, with 1 base between them. The CDR3 has 12 amino acids. CDR3 coding DNA: TGTGCCAGCAGCGCCTCCTACAATGAGCAGTTCTTC. Its protein is CASSASYNEQFF.

The V and J genes are TRBV6-6 and TRBJ2-1; 9 bases match TRBD1. The length of the CDR3 is 14 residues. The V gene end was trimmed by 8 bases and the J gene end by 6 bases; junction bases not matched to a gene: 8. Looked up from germline, CDR1 is MNHNY and CDR2 is SVGAGI (reference sequence). In DNA, the CDR3 is TGTGCCAGCGGGAGACAGGGGGGGAGCAATGAGCAGTTCTTC. Amino acids: CASGRQGGSNEQFF.

The chain joins TRBV6-5 to TRBJ2-7; 8 nucleotides match TRBD2. Losses at the gene ends were 7 bases for V and 7 bases for J; bases not matched to a gene: 6. CDR3 length equals 12 residues. Per the germline V gene, CDR1 is MNHEY and CDR2 is SVGAGI. The CDR3, as DNA: TGTGCCAGCAAGAACGGGGGGGCTGAGCAGTACTTC. This codes for CASKNGGAEQYF.

The genes are TRBV7-9 and TRBJ2-1, with 7 nucleotides matching TRBD1. The CDR3 is 16 residues long. Germline V gene lookup returns CDR1 SEHNR and CDR2 FQNEAQ (reference sequence). After removal of 2 bases from V and 1 base from J, the junction contained 5 bases not matched to a gene. CDR3: CASSLPGQASYNEQFF. The CDR3 nucleotides are TGTGCCAGCAGCTTACCAGGACAGGCTTCCTACAATGAGCAGTTCTTC.

The chain uses TRBV11-2 and TRBJ2-3; D uncertain. V dropped 5 bases and J dropped 3 bases, with 12 bases sitting between them. Germline V CDR1 and CDR2: SGHAT, FQNNGV. The CDR3 covers 14 residues. CDR3: CASSVTAATDTQYF. CDR3 sequence (DNA): TGTGCCAGCAGCGTAACCGCGGCGACAGATACGCAGTATTTT.

The chain uses TRBV25-1 and TRBJ1-2; the match to TRBD1 covers 7 bases. V dropped 3 bases and J dropped 8; count of bases not matched to a gene: 15. Germline CDR1 reads MGHDK; CDR2 reads SYGVNS. This CDR3 contains 16 residues. DNA of the CDR3: TGTGCCAGCAGTGATCTCTGGGAGGGGGCGGTGAGAGGCTACACCTTC. This encodes CASSDLWEGAVRGYTF.

In this sample, this clonotype turned up many times. V gene TRBV27 combines with J gene TRBJ2-1; a weak D match, TRBD1 (6 bases). V dropped 3 bases and J dropped 10 bases, with 22 bases sitting between them. The CDR3 length is 16 residues. The germline CDR1 and CDR2 sequences are MNHEY and SMNVEV (reference sequence). CDR3 amino acids: CASSLAGDPVAREQFF. In DNA, the CDR3 is TGTGCCAGCAGTTTGGCAGGGGACCCGGTGGCTCGGGAGCAGTTCTTC.

The chain has TRBV12-3 or TRBV12-4 and TRBJ2-1, with unresolved D. Trimming removed 3 bases at V and 10 bases at J, with 10 bases between. This CDR3 has 12 residues. Written as DNA, the CDR3 is TGTGCCAGCAGTTTGGTCGTTCACGAGCAGTTCTTC. Residues: CASSLVVHEQFF.

This chain joins TRBV7-3 and TRBJ2-6; 7 nucleotides align to TRBD1. J gave up 0 bases and V 5 bases, and 19 bases lay outside the gene matches. Germline V gives CDR1 SGHTA, CDR2 FQGTGA. The CDR3 has 21 residues. CDR3 loop: CASSLRTGNYHANSGANVLTF. The CDR3 DNA reads TGTGCCAGCAGCCTCAGGACAGGAAATTACCACGCCAACTCTGGGGCCAACGTCCTGACTTTC. The whole variable domain, filled in from reference TRBV7-3 and TRBJ2-6, reads GAGVSQTPSNKVTEKGKYVELRCDPISGHTALYWYRQSLGQGPEFLIYFQGTGAADDSGLPNDRFFAVRPEGSVSTLKIQRTERGDSAVYLCASSLRTGNYHANSGANVLTFGAGSRLTVL.

The genes are TRBV7-2 and TRBJ2-5, with no clear D. The CDR3 length is 14 residues. Germline-derived CDR1 and CDR2 are SGHTA and FQGNSA. V lost 5 bases to trimming and J lost 4 bases, with 14 bases between them. This CDR3 is CASSRDGFGETQYF. The CDR3 DNA is TGTGCCAGCAGCCGTGACGGATTTGGAGAGACCCAGTACTTC.

This clonotype came up a few times. This chain uses TRBV6-2 or TRBV6-3 with TRBJ2-1; the match to TRBD1 covers 8 bases. Per the germline V gene, CDR1 is MNHEY and CDR2 is SVGEGT. V was pared by 0 bases and J by 4 bases, with 5 bases of the junction left unmatched. The length of the CDR3 is 16 residues. The CDR3 DNA reads TGTGCCAGCAGTTACTCCAGGGGGCTTAGTTACAATGAGCAGTTCTTC. Translated: CASSYSRGLSYNEQFF.